The present TCR beta chain was sequenced within a study of T cell repertoires in cytomegalovirus infection (dated by TCRdb to about 2019). Some background on the complete study: Donor HLA type was relevant to the analysis, as public TCR beta signatures indicated carriage of CMV infection together with the matching HLA type.

The germline ends are 22 bases apart after V is trimmed by 1 base and J by 6 bases. From a lookup of the germline V gene (reference sequence), CDR1 and CDR2 are SSHAT and FNYEAQ. The CDR3, cysteine through phenylalanine, is 18 amino acids long. Just CDR3 DNA is preserved here, 54 bases in frame from base 1. Overall study outcomes, separate from this receptor: The ex vivo response was dominated by HLA-C-restricted CMV-specific TCR beta clonotypes, which also provided the single most frequent clonotype in two of eight donors. In both this cohort and an independent roughly 330-donor cohort, the cumulative frequency of public TCR beta family members distinguished carriers of CMV infection plus the relevant HLA type.

A few counts support this clonotype. Its binding antigen is unknown. The sample holds no much larger clone one base away, and base qualities are not on file. Sequenced on an Illumina HiSeq 1500. Clones were called with MiXCR by TCRdb after fastp trimmed the public reads at Q25, and only in-frame beta chains were retained. Under each unique CDR3 protein, matching rows form one entry showing the most common genes and DNA. A total of a few hundred thousand distinct CDR3 sequences appear in this sample, about a sixth of them only once. The ten biggest clones cover roughly 8.7% of the sample. The chain was built from TRBV7-7 and TRBJ2-1; TRBD2 could be the D gene, as 5 bases match. Sequencing input: PBMCs. The clonotype was recovered from a human donor in good health (CMV status not recorded). Some clones in this sample may be carry-over from other donors' samples. The DNA sequence is TGTGCCAGCAGCTTAGGGCAGCGGCAACCCACCTCGAGCAATGAGCAGTTCTTC. It encodes CASSLGQRQPTSSNEQFF.